One sample yielded the 8 T cell receptor beta chains listed below, sequenced in a study of cytomegalovirus exposure and HLA in healthy donors. It was with 60 Vbeta and 13 Jbeta primers that the PCR ran. TCRdb's copy holds only in-frame clones and misses some; the assay was immunoSEQ multiplex PCR. Of approximately 140,000 clones listed, more than 75% are singletons. Sequenced material: PBMCs. All receptors come from a human donor in good health.

The V call is TRBV28, the J call TRBJ2-5; 8 nucleotides agree with TRBD1. V trimming: 5 bases; J trimming: 1 base; junction bases outside the gene matches: 3. Germline lookup yields CDR1 MDHEN and CDR2 SYDVKM. There are 14 residues in the CDR3. CDR3 region: CASSPGQAQETQYF. In DNA, the CDR3 is TGTGCCAGCAGTCCGGGACAGGCCCAAGAGACCCAGTACTTC.

The rearrangement joins TRBV5-6 to TRBJ2-2; D is uncertain. Trimming took off 2 bases at V and 6 bases at J, with 8 bases between the two ends. The CDR3 length is 13 residues. Germline V gives CDR1 SGHDT, CDR2 YYEEEE. CDR3 amino acids: CASSFEVSGELFF. DNA of the CDR3: TGTGCCAGCAGCTTCGAGGTGTCCGGGGAGCTGTTTTTT.

A few counts support this clone. J is TRBJ1-6 and V is TRBV6-5, with 9 bases that match TRBD1. The CDR3 is 16 residues long. Looked up from germline, CDR1 is MNHEY and CDR2 is SVGAGI. J gave up 5 bases and V 2 bases, and 4 bases lay outside the gene matches. The CDR3 is CASSYPRDRDNSPLHF. The CDR3 region has the DNA TGTGCCAGCAGTTACCCCCGGGACAGGGATAATTCACCCCTCCACTTT.

J is TRBJ2-7 and V is TRBV15; 8 positions match TRBD1. The V gene end was trimmed by 1 base and the J gene end by 7 bases; junction bases not matched to a gene: 9. Per the germline V gene, CDR1 is LNHNV and CDR2 is YYDKDF (reference sequence). The CDR3 covers 15 residues. The CDR3 DNA reads TGTGCCACCAGCAGAGCTCTCGGACAGGGTGGGGAGCAGTACTTC. The encoded protein is CATSRALGQGGEQYF.

The V gene is TRBV15, the J gene TRBJ2-3; 8 bases match TRBD1. There are 16 residues in the CDR3. Germline values: CDR1 LNHNV, CDR2 YYDKDF (reference sequence). V gave up 0 bases and J gave up 3 bases; unmatched junction bases: 5. CDR3 coding DNA: TGTGCCACCAGCAGAGATCCCGGGACAGGTACAGATACGCAGTATTTT. This gives the protein CATSRDPGTGTDTQYF.

CDR3 sequence: CASSAGTIAFF. The CDR3 DNA reads TGTGCCAGCAGTGCCGGGACAATAGCTTTCTTT. The rearrangement joins TRBV25-1 to TRBJ1-1, with D possibly matching TRBD1 (6 bases). Trimming pared 4 bases from V and 10 bases from J, leaving 10 bases between. Germline CDR1 MGHDK, CDR2 SYGVNS. The CDR3 extends over 11 amino acids.

This chain links TRBV19 with TRBJ2-1; a weak D match, TRBD1 (6 bases). The V end was cut by 3 bases, the J end by 4 bases, with 13 bases between. CDR1 and CDR2 (germline): LNHDA, SQIVND (reference sequence). The CDR3 runs 15 residues. Written as DNA, the CDR3 is TGTGCCAGTAGTATGGGGCTAGGGGGATACAATGAGCAGTTCTTC. Protein product: CASSMGLGGYNEQFF. The whole variable domain, remainder taken from reference TRBV19 and TRBJ2-1, is DGGITQSPKYLFRKEGQNVTLSCEQNLNHDAMYWYRQDPGQGLRLIYYSQIVNDFQKGDIAEGYSVSREKKESFPLTVTSAQKNPTAFYLCASSMGLGGYNEQFFGPGTRLTVL.

The chain carries TRBV5-6 and TRBJ2-5, with 11 bases fitting TRBD2. The CDR3 is 15 amino acids. With 2 bases clipped from V and 5 bases from J, the junction kept 5 bases outside the gene matches. Germline CDR1 is SGHDT and CDR2 is YYEEEE. The CDR3 region is CASSFRLAGWETQYF. The CDR3 DNA is TGTGCCAGCAGCTTCAGACTAGCGGGGTGGGAGACCCAGTACTTC. Complete variable domain (other parts from reference TRBV5-6 and TRBJ2-5): DAGVTQSPTHLIKTRGQQVTLRCSPKSGHDTVSWYQQALGQGPQFIFQYYEEEERQRGNFPDRFSGHQFPNYSSELNVNALLLGDSALYLCASSFRLAGWETQYFGPGTRLLVL.